This TCR beta chain comes out of a study of CD8 T cells in Susac syndrome. V shed 4 bases and J 5 bases; nucleotides not matched to a gene: 2. Germline loops: CDR1 SGHRS, CDR2 YFSETQ. This CDR3 has 13 amino acids. RNA, at about 0.45 to 1 ug, was reverse transcribed with random hexamers. TCR beta CDR3 was amplified by immunoSEQ multiplex PCR. This amplification extended across 54 Vbeta and 13 Jbeta segments. MiXCR was run by TCRdb on the immunoSEQ multiplex PCR reads, yielding one entry per CDR3 protein. Among around 300,000 distinct CDR3 sequences listed, about 90% were seen once. Remarks on this clonotype: Its antigen is currently unknown.

Whole-study results and caveats: The study's TCR sequencing and HLA analysis covered a relatively small number of individuals, and the study acknowledged this.

The patients serving as multiple sclerosis controls were treatment-naive. They had stable or active relapsing-remitting disease and fulfilled revised McDonald criteria. The CD8+ and CD4+ T cells were isolated magnetically using a negative isolation approach, whereas the TEMRA cells were enriched by FACS. This chain uses TRBV5-1 with TRBJ2-3; 9 bases fit TRBD2. The sequencing sample was made of CD4+ T cells from PBMCs. This receptor was taken from a human donor with multiple sclerosis. The CDR3: CASSLAGKDTQYF. The DNA of the CDR3 is TGCGCCAGCAGCCTAGCGGGGAAAGATACGCAGTATTTT. Full variable domain (remainder filled in from reference TRBV5-1 and TRBJ2-3): KAGVTQTPRYLIKTRGQQVTLSCSPISGHRSVSWYQQTPGQGLQFLFEYFSETQRNKGNFPGRFSGRQFSNSRSEMNVSTLELGDSALYLCASSLAGKDTQYFGPGTRLTVL.